This TCR beta chain was obtained from a study of T cell responses to AZD1222 COVID-19 vaccine. Study conclusions and caveats: The CD4 TCRs associated with vaccination extended across spike and predominated at 160-218 and 743-854. Most donors were white British and more were female, and clonal diversity was possibly underestimated.

The protocol was immunoSEQ multiplex PCR, while the TCRdb copy is restricted to in-frame clones and leaves out a portion. Here the sample spans approximately 130,000 clones, roughly 93% being singletons. About this clone itself: The antigen is unknown.

The CDR3 totals 15 residues. Per the germline V gene, CDR1 is SGHDN and CDR2 is FVKESK. Trimming removed 5 bases from V and 4 bases from J; junction bases left unmatched: 8. This TCR derives from an adult in good health. Source: peripheral blood, taken on day 0 of AZD1222 vaccination. The chain links TRBV14 to TRBJ2-1, with 7 bases lining up with TRBD2. CDR3 DNA: TGTGCCAGCAGCGATTTTGGACTAGGTTACAATGAGCAGTTCTTC. Translation gives CASSDFGLGYNEQFF.